These T cell receptor beta chains were read from a single sample in a study of blood T cell repertoires in COVID-19. Assay: immunoSEQ multiplex PCR; the TCRdb copy retains only in-frame clones and omits some. Of about 35,000 clones in the sample, approximately 89% were seen once. The specimen was peripheral blood. These TCRs come from a human donor in a cohort sampled during active COVID-19. Each CDR3 is given with its conserved first and last residue. A D gene is named only where the DNA matches it firmly. Only part of the rows carry a size: once, few, many, or a class if the clone is expanded.

v_gene	abundance	j_gene	d_gene	CDR3aa	CDR3nt
TRBV18	.	TRBJ2-1	TRBD2	CASSRGANEQFF	TGTGCCAGCTCGCGGGGGGCTAATGAGCAGTTCTTC
TRBV10-3	.	TRBJ1-6	.	CAISVYGTRGVRRSPLHF	TGTGCCATCAGTGTATACGGGACCCGCGGGGTGAGGAGATCACCCCTCCACTTT
TRBV15	.	TRBJ1-5	.	CATSRAGQSNQPQHF	TGTGCCACCAGCAGAGCCGGACAGAGCAATCAGCCCCAGCATTTT
TRBV28	.	TRBJ1-1	.	CASSAGSGWSEAFF	TGTGCCAGCAGTGCTGGTTCAGGGTGGTCTGAAGCTTTCTTT
TRBV5-5	.	TRBJ1-4	.	CASSVGQSGEKLFF	TGTGCCAGCAGCGTAGGACAATCCGGTGAAAAACTGTTTTTT
TRBV19	few	TRBJ2-3	TRBD2	CASTSGEVGDTQYF	TGTGCCAGTACTAGCGGGGAGGTCGGGGATACGCAGTATTTT
TRBV3-1/TRBV3-2	.	TRBJ2-5	TRBD2	CASSPWTSGVQETQYF	TGTGCCAGCAGCCCGTGGACTAGCGGGGTTCAAGAGACCCAGTACTTC
TRBV3-1/TRBV3-2	.	TRBJ1-1	.	CASSQDGGAGRMAEAFF	TGTGCCAGCAGCCAAGATGGGGGGGCAGGGAGAATGGCTGAAGCTTTCTTT
TRBV7-2	few	TRBJ1-2	TRBD1	CASSSIRGRGYGYTF	TGTGCCAGCAGCTCGATCAGGGGGCGCGGCTATGGCTACACCTTC
TRBV28	.	TRBJ2-7	.	CASSLGGPYEQYF	TGTGCCAGCAGTCTGGGGGGGCCCTACGAGCAGTACTTC
TRBV7-3	.	TRBJ1-2	.	CASSLSVSNYGYTF	TGTGCCAGCAGCTTAAGTGTCAGTAACTATGGCTACACCTTC
TRBV7-2	.	TRBJ1-3	.	CASSLVALGAVVNTIYF	TGTGCCAGCAGCTTAGTTGCTCTGGGAGCGGTAGTGAACACCATATATTTT
TRBV5-1	.	TRBJ2-1	TRBD1	CASSLTPGTVDNEQFF	TGCGCCAGCAGCTTGACCCCCGGGACAGTGGACAATGAGCAGTTCTTC
TRBV5-6	once	TRBJ2-7	TRBD2	CASSRGGVYEQYF	TGTGCCAGCAGCCGGGGAGGGGTTTACGAGCAGTACTTC